Listed here are 20 T cell receptor beta chains from one sample, sequenced in a study of blood T cell repertoires in COVID-19. Repertoires were generated with immunoSEQ multiplex PCR, while TCRdb's copy carries only in-frame clones and drops some. This table has around 140,000 clones, over 75% appearing once. The sample consisted of PBMCs or T cells enriched from blood (not recorded which). All receptors derive from a man aged 50-59 years in a cohort exposed to, infected with or recovered from COVID-19 (not recorded which).

This clone showed up just once. The J gene is TRBJ2-2, the V gene TRBV2, with a possible D match to TRBD1 (5 bases). Germline lookup yields CDR1 SNHLY and CDR2 FYNNEI. The CDR3 totals 14 residues. Trimming cost V 7 bases and J 4 bases, with 13 bases left between them. CDR3 protein: CASTLDITTGELFF. The CDR3, as DNA: TGTGCCAGCACCCTGGACATTACCACCGGGGAGCTGTTTTTT.

V is TRBV7-9 and J is TRBJ1-2; D remains unclear. Trimming stripped 3 bases from V and 10 bases from J, with 12 bases between. CDR1 is SEHNR and CDR2 is FQNEAQ in the germline V gene (reference sequence). This CDR3 has 12 residues. DNA of the CDR3: TGTGCCAGCAGCTTGGGCGGGTTGGCCTACACCTTC. Protein product: CASSLGGLAYTF. The whole variable domain, remainder taken from reference TRBV7-9 and TRBJ1-2, is DTGVSQNPRHKITKRGQNVTFRCDPISEHNRLYWYRQTLGQGPEFLTYFQNEAQLEKSRLLSDRFSAERPKGSFSTLEIQRTEQGDSAMYLCASSLGGLAYTFGSGTRLTVV.

This clone has only a few counts. This chain uses TRBV7-2 with TRBJ1-1; D is possibly TRBD1 (5 bases). CDR3 length: 13 amino acids. Germline V lookup: CDR1 SGHTA, CDR2 FQGNSA. Trimming took 0 bases from V and 11 from J, leaving 13 bases between them. The CDR3 bases are TGTGCCAGCAGCTTAGCGGGGGGGACCTCGGCTTTCTTT. Amino acids: CASSLAGGTSAFF.

This clone was recorded a few times. The chain employs TRBV30 and TRBJ1-2; 9 bases fit TRBD1. Germline V gives CDR1 GTSNPN, CDR2 SVGIG (reference sequence). The CDR3 runs 15 residues. The junction had 17 bases not matched to a gene; V was cut back by 5 bases and J by 10 bases. This chain's CDR3 is CAWGRTGTGISFYTF. CDR3 bases: TGTGCCTGGGGAAGAACCGGGACAGGGATTTCTTTCTACACCTTC.

CDR3: CASSLTENTEAFF. Here the CDR3 DNA reads TGTGCCAGCAGTCTGACAGAGAACACTGAAGCTTTCTTT. V and J are TRBV28 and TRBJ1-1; perhaps TRBD1 as D (5 bases). The V end lost 5 bases, the J end lost 1 base, and 8 bases lay between the germline ends. Germline V gene lookup returns CDR1 MDHEN and CDR2 SYDVKM. The CDR3 has 13 amino acids.

This chain connects TRBV5-1 to TRBJ2-2, with a tentative D call TRBD2 (5 bases). From germline, CDR1 is SGHRS and CDR2 YFSETQ. The CDR3 has 13 residues. Trimming removed 7 bases from V and 5 bases from J, with 12 bases in between. The CDR3 sequence: CASSFGETGELFF. CDR3 in DNA: TGCGCCAGCTCTTTCGGGGAAACCGGGGAGCTGTTTTTT.

This chain connects TRBV13 to TRBJ2-7; D gene unclear. The CDR3 loop spans 15 amino acids. Germline CDR1 PRHDT, CDR2 FYEKMQ (reference sequence). V lost 2 bases to trimming and J lost 6 bases, with 17 bases between them. The CDR3 DNA reads TGTGCCAGCAGCTTAAGGCTTCGGCCCCCAGGCGAGCAGTACTTC. This codes for CASSLRLRPPGEQYF.

V gene TRBV7-2 combines with J gene TRBJ1-2; TRBD1 matches at 8 bases. V was pared by 4 bases and J by 5 bases, with 6 bases of the junction left unmatched. Per the germline V gene, CDR1 is SGHTA and CDR2 is FQGNSA. The CDR3 is 14 amino acids. The CDR3 sequence is CASSSTGAAYGYTF. The DNA for the CDR3 is TGTGCCAGCAGCTCGACAGGGGCAGCTTATGGCTACACCTTC.

The CDR3 region has the DNA TGTGCCTGGAGTCTAAATTCGGGACAGGTTAGATCCTACGAGCAGTACTTC. It specifies CAWSLNSGQVRSYEQYF. This chain connects TRBV30 to TRBJ2-7, with 8 bases lining up with TRBD1. V shed 2 bases and J 1 base; nucleotides not matched to a gene: 13. In germline, CDR1 is GTSNPN, CDR2 SVGIG (reference sequence). The CDR3 is 17 amino acids.

This clone was recorded only once. The CDR3 DNA is TGTGCCAGCAGCCCCAAGGGGGAGTGGTTGGAGACCCAGTACTTC. Translation gives CASSPKGEWLETQYF. This chain uses TRBV7-2 with TRBJ2-5, with TRBD1 as a possible D gene (6 bases). V shed 5 bases and J shed 5 bases, with 18 bases lying between them. The CDR3 is made up of 15 amino acids. The V gene's germline CDR1 is SGHTA and CDR2 FQGNSA. Together with reference TRBV7-2 and TRBJ2-5, the CDR3 gives the full variable domain: GAGVSQSPSNKVTEKGKDVELRCDPISGHTALYWYRQSLGQGLEFLIYFQGNSAPDKSGLPSDRFSAERTGGSVSTLTIQRTQQEDSAVYLCASSPKGEWLETQYFGPGTRLLVL.

The genes are TRBV5-4 and TRBJ2-5; D may be TRBD1 (6 bases). Trimming pared 4 bases from V and 4 bases from J, leaving 17 bases between. This CDR3 spans 15 amino acids. The germline CDR1 and CDR2 sequences are SGHNT and YYREEE (reference sequence). CDR3 sequence reads: CASSVDRSVGETQYF. For the CDR3, the DNA is TGTGCCAGCAGCGTTGACAGGAGCGTCGGAGAGACCCAGTACTTC. Complete variable domain (other parts from reference TRBV5-4 and TRBJ2-5): ETGVTQSPTHLIKTRGQQVTLRCSSQSGHNTVSWYQQALGQGPQFIFQYYREEENGRGNFPPRFSGLQFPNYSSELNVNALELDDSALYLCASSVDRSVGETQYFGPGTRLLVL.

The chain is built from TRBV7-9 and TRBJ1-1, with 7 nucleotides matching TRBD1. Trimming cost V 5 bases and J 2 bases; bases outside gene matches: 8. The CDR3 runs to 15 residues. Germline-derived CDR1 and CDR2 are SEHNR and FQNEAQ (reference sequence). This CDR3 reads CASSRTEGANTEAFF. CDR3 in DNA: TGTGCCAGCAGCCGTACAGAGGGGGCTAACACTGAAGCTTTCTTT.

The V and J genes are TRBV30 and TRBJ2-2; D unclear. This CDR3 has 11 amino acids. Per the germline V gene, CDR1 is GTSNPN and CDR2 is SVGIG (reference sequence). V was pared by 3 bases and J by 8 bases, with 7 bases between. CDR3 residues: CAWSSVGELFF. The DNA of the CDR3 is TGTGCCTGGAGCTCGGTGGGGGAGCTGTTTTTT.

This clone was seen more than once but under ten times. V and J are TRBV3-1 (or the pseudogene TRBV3-2) and TRBJ2-7; no clear D. The CDR3 is 13 residues long. Germline values: CDR1 LGHDT, CDR2 YNNKEL (reference sequence). V lost 0 bases to trimming and J lost 2 bases, with 5 bases between them. Here the CDR3 DNA reads TGTGCCAGCAGCCAAGAACTCGCCTACGAGCAGTACTTC. This gives the protein CASSQELAYEQYF.

The rearrangement uses TRBV5-8 and TRBJ1-4; D is unresolved. Germline CDR1 SGHTS, CDR2 YDEGEE. Trimming removed 2 bases at V and 0 bases at J, with 11 bases between. This CDR3 region has 16 residues. The CDR3 sequence: CASSFADITTNEKLFF. The CDR3 DNA is TGTGCCAGCAGCTTTGCAGATATAACAACTAATGAAAAACTGTTTTTT. Full variable domain (remainder filled in from reference TRBV5-8 and TRBJ1-4): EAGVTQSPTHLIKTRGQQATLRCSPISGHTSVYWYQQALGLGLQFLLWYDEGEERNRGNFPPRFSGRQFPNYSSELNVNALELEDSALYLCASSFADITTNEKLFFGSGTQLSVL.

J is TRBJ1-5 and V is TRBV4-1; unclear D gene. CDR1 MGHRA and CDR2 YSYEKL come from the germline V gene. V was clipped by 1 base and J by 5 bases, with 12 bases between them. The CDR3 contains 15 residues. The CDR3 region has the DNA TGCGCCAGCAGCCAAGTCCCGGGAGCGGATCAGCCCCAGCATTTT. It yields the protein CASSQVPGADQPQHF.

The chain is built from TRBV4-3 and TRBJ2-5; unclear D gene. The CDR3 totals 15 residues. Germline CDR1 is LGHNA and CDR2 is YSLEER. Trimming cost V 4 bases and J 2 bases, with 14 bases left between them. CDR3 coding DNA: TGCGCCAGCAGCCTTAACCCCGGTGTACAAGAGACCCAGTACTTC. Amino acid sequence: CASSLNPGVQETQYF.

The rearrangement joins TRBV11-2 to TRBJ1-2; 7 nucleotides align to TRBD1. V lost 5 bases to trimming and J lost 5 bases; unmatched junction nucleotides: 14. This CDR3 region has 16 residues. The germline CDR1 and CDR2 sequences are SGHAT and FQNNGV. CDR3 sequence reads: CASSNPGQNLRYGYTF. In nucleotides, the CDR3 is TGTGCCAGCAGCAACCCGGGACAGAACCTTCGGTATGGCTACACCTTC.

A single count supports this clone. The chain joins TRBV5-1 to TRBJ1-5, with no clear D. Germline V gene sequence: CDR1 SGHRS, CDR2 YFSETQ. This CDR3 contains 14 residues. Trimming took off 0 bases at V and 2 bases at J, with 6 bases between the two ends. The CDR3 here is CASSLDGGNQPQHF. The CDR3 DNA reads as TGCGCCAGCAGCTTGGACGGGGGCAATCAGCCCCAGCATTTT.

This clone has only one observation. The chain joins TRBV7-9 to TRBJ2-7, with D possibly being TRBD2 (6 bases). The CDR3 sequence is 16 residues long. Per germline, CDR1 SEHNR and CDR2 FQNEAQ (reference sequence). V lost 2 bases and J 1 base, leaving 15 bases between the germline ends. The CDR3 spells CASSLPPGGGSYEQYF. CDR3 DNA: TGTGCCAGCAGCTTACCCCCCGGGGGTGGTTCCTACGAGCAGTACTTC. Looking up the rest from reference TRBV7-9 and TRBJ2-7 gives the full variable domain: DTGVSQNPRHKITKRGQNVTFRCDPISEHNRLYWYRQTLGQGPEFLTYFQNEAQLEKSRLLSDRFSAERPKGSFSTLEIQRTEQGDSAMYLCASSLPPGGGSYEQYFGPGTRLTVT.